This T cell receptor beta chain came from a study of Graves' ophthalmopathy and Graves' hyperthyroidism. This clonotype was detected many times. TCR beta CDR3 amplification used RNA transcripts. The workflow started with a first-round RT-PCR run with HTBI primers and then moved on to a second-round multiplex PCR. TCRdb re-called the multiplex PCR reads with MiXCR, one entry per CDR3 protein. The profile covers 400,000 or so distinct CDR3 sequences, with just over 15% appearing a single time and roughly 7% taken by the ten largest. Sequenced sample: peripheral blood. The sequence came from a woman aged 18-30 years with stable Graves' hyperthyroidism.

CDR3 DNA sequence: TGTGCCAGCAGCCTCGGGAATCCAAATCAGCCCCAGCATTTT. Translated: CASSLGNPNQPQHF. The rearrangement uses TRBV7-8 and TRBJ1-5; D is undetermined. Germline values: CDR1 SGHVS, CDR2 FQNEAQ. V shed 5 bases and J shed 4 bases, with 12 bases lying between them. The CDR3 spans 14 residues.